This TCR beta chain was sequenced for a study of blood T cell repertoires in COVID-19. Overall study context: Sources were T cells, B-cell-depleted T cells, or PBMCs; the material itself was cDNA or gDNA.

As originally analysed: Amplified reference gene primers provided the basis for estimating nucleated cell counts. The table came from immunoSEQ multiplex PCR; TCRdb's copy has only in-frame clones and leaves some out. That table is the source of V, J and clone size, and D and trimming were worked out from the DNA. The sample yields over 130,000 clones, around 88% seen once. This CDR3 comprises 14 residues. Trimming removed 4 bases from V and 4 bases from J; junction bases left unmatched: 6. The germline V gene has CDR1 SGHDT and CDR2 YYEEEE. This sequence was found in a human donor in a cohort sampled during active COVID-19. The sample was peripheral blood. The gene calls are TRBV5-6 and TRBJ1-2; TRBD1 agrees at 8 bases. The CDR3 reads CASSGGQALYGYTF. In DNA form, the CDR3 reads TGTGCCAGCAGCGGGGGACAGGCGCTCTATGGCTACACCTTC.